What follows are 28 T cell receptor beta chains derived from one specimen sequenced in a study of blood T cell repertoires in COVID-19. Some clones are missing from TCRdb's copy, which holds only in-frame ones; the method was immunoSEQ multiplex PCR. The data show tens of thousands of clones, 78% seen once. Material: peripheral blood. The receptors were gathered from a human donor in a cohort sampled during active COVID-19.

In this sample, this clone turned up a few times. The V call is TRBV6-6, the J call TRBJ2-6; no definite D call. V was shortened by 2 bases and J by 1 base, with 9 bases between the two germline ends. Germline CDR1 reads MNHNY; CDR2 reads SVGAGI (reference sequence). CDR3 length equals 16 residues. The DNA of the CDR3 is TGTGCCAGCAGTTACCTGGTGAGGTCTGGGGCCAACGTCCTGACTTTC. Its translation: CASSYLVRSGANVLTF.

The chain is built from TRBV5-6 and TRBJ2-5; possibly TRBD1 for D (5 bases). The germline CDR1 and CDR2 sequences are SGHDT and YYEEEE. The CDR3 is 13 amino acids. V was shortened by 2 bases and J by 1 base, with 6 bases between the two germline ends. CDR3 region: CASSLDSQETQYF. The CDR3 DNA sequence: TGTGCCAGCAGCTTAGACAGCCAAGAGACCCAGTACTTC. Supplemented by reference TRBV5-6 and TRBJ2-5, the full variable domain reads DAGVTQSPTHLIKTRGQQVTLRCSPKSGHDTVSWYQQALGQGPQFIFQYYEEEERQRGNFPDRFSGHQFPNYSSELNVNALLLGDSALYLCASSLDSQETQYFGPGTRLLVL.

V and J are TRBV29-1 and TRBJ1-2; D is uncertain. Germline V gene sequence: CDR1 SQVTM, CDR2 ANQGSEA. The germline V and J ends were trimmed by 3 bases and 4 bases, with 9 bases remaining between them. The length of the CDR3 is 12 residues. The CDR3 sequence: CSVDAVGYGYTF. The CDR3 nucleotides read TGCAGCGTTGATGCGGTAGGCTATGGCTACACCTTC.

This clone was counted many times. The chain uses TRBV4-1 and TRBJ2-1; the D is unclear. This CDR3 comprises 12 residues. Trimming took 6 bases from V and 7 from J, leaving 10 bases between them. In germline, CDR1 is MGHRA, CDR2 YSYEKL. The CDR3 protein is CASSSSGNEQFF. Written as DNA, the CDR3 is TGCGCCAGCAGTTCGTCCGGGAATGAGCAGTTCTTC.

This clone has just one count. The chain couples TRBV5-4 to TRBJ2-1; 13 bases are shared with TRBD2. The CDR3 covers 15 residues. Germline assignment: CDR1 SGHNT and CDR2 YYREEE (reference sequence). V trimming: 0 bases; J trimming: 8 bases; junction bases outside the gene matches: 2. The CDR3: CASSLGTSGRDEQFF. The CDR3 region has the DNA TGTGCCAGCAGCTTGGGGACTAGCGGGAGAGATGAGCAGTTCTTC. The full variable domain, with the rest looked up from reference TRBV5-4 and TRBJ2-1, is ETGVTQSPTHLIKTRGQQVTLRCSSQSGHNTVSWYQQALGQGPQFIFQYYREEENGRGNFPPRFSGLQFPNYSSELNVNALELDDSALYLCASSLGTSGRDEQFFGPGTRLTVL.

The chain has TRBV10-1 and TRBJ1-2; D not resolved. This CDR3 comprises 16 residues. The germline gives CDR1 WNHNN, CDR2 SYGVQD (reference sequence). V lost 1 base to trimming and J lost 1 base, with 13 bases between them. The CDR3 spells CASSEYRLRVNYGYTF. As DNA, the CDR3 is TGCGCCAGCAGTGAGTATCGGTTGCGGGTTAACTATGGCTACACCTTC.

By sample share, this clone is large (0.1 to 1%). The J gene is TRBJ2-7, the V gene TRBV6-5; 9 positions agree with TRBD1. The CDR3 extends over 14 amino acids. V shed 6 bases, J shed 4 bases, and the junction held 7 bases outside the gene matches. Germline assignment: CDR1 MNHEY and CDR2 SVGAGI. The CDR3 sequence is CASSWRDRVYEQYF. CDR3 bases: TGTGCCAGCAGCTGGAGGGACAGGGTTTACGAGCAGTACTTC.

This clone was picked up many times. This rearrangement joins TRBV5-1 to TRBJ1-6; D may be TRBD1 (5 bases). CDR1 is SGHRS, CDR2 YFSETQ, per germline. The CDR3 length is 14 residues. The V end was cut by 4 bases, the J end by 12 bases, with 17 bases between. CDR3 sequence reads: CASSRTTDIRPLHF. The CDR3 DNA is TGCGCCAGCAGCCGGACCACGGACATCCGACCCCTCCACTTT.

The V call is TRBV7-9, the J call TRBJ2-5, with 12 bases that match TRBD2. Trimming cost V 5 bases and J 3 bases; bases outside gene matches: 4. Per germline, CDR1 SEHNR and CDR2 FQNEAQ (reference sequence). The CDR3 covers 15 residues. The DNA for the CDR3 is TGTGCCAGCAGCCCACGACTAGCGGGAGAAGAGACCCAGTACTTC. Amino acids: CASSPRLAGEETQYF. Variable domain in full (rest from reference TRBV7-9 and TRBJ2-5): DTGVSQNPRHKITKRGQNVTFRCDPISEHNRLYWYRQTLGQGPEFLTYFQNEAQLEKSRLLSDRFSAERPKGSFSTLEIQRTEQGDSAMYLCASSPRLAGEETQYFGPGTRLLVL.

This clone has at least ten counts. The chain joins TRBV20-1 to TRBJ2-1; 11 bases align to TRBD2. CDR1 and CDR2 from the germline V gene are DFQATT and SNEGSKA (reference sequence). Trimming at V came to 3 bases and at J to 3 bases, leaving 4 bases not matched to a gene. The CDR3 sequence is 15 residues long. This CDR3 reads CSASIAGGFYNEQFF. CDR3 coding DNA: TGCAGTGCTAGTATAGCGGGGGGGTTCTACAATGAGCAGTTCTTC.

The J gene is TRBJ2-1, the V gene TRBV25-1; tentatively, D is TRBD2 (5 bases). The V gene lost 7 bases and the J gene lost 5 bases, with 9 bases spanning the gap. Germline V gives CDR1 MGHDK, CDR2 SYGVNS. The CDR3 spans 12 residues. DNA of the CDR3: TGTGCCAGCACCGAGGGCAACAATGAGCAGTTCTTC. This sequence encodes CASTEGNNEQFF.

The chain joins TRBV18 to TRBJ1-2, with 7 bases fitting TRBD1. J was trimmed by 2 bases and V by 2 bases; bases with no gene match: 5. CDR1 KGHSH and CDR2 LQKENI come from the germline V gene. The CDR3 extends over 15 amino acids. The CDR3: CASSPIRDSNYGYTF. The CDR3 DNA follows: TGTGCCAGCTCACCAATACGGGACAGCAACTATGGCTACACCTTC.

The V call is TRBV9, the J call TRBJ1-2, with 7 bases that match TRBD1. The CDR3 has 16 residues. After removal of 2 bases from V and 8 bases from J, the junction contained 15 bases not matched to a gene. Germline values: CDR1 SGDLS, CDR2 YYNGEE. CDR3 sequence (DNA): TGTGCCAGCAGCGTTCTGGGGGACAGCCCTGTTTGGGGCTACACCTTC. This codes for CASSVLGDSPVWGYTF.

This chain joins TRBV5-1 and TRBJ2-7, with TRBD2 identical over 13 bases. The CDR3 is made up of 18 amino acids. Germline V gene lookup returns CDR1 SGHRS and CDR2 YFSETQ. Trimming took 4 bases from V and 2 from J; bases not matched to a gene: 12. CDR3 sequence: CASSIGLAGAPGPYEQYV. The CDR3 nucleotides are TGCGCCAGCAGCATAGGACTAGCGGGAGCCCCTGGCCCCTACGAGCAGTACGTC.

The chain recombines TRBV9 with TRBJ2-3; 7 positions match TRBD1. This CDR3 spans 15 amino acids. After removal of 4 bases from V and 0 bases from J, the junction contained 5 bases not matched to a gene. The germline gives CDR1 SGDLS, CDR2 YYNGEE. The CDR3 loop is CASSTSTGSTDTQYF. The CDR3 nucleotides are TGTGCCAGCAGCACCTCGACAGGGAGCACAGATACGCAGTATTTT.

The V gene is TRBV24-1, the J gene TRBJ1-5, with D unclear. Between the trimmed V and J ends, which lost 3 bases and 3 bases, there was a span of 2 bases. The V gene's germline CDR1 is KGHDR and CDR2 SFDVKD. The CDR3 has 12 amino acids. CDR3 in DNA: TGTGCCACCAGTGATCACAATCAGCCCCAGCATTTT. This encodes CATSDHNQPQHF.

CDR3 nucleotide sequence: TGTGCCAGCAGCTTAGGTCTGACAGGACAAGAGACCCAGTACTTC. This gives the protein CASSLGLTGQETQYF. V is TRBV7-9 and J is TRBJ2-5, with a possible D match to TRBD1 (6 bases). CDR3 length: 15 residues. V gave up 1 base and J gave up 2 bases, with 11 bases separating them. Germline CDR1 is SEHNR and CDR2 is FQNEAQ (reference sequence).

Here the CDR3 DNA reads TGTGCCAGCAGCGCCCCGACAGGGGGCCCTGGGATCGGGCAGTACTTC. It yields the protein CASSAPTGGPGIGQYF. The genes are TRBV21-1 and TRBJ2-7; no check of the table's D call, TRBD1, against the DNA was made. TRBV21-1 is tagged as a pseudogene. The CDR3 spans 16 residues.

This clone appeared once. The CDR3 DNA is TGTGCCATCAGCCGGGACAGCCTGTCCTATGGCTACACCTTC. Translation gives CAISRDSLSYGYTF. The chain has TRBV10-3 and TRBJ1-2; TRBD1 aligns across 7 bases. This CDR3 is built from 14 residues. V lost 6 bases and J lost 4; bases outside the gene matches: 8. CDR1 is ENHRY, CDR2 SYGVKD, per germline.

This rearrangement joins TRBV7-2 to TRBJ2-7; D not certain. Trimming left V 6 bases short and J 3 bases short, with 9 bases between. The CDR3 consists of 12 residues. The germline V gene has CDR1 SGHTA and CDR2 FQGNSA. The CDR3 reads CASSNPGYEQYV. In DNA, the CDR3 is TGTGCCAGCAGTAACCCGGGCTACGAGCAGTACGTC.

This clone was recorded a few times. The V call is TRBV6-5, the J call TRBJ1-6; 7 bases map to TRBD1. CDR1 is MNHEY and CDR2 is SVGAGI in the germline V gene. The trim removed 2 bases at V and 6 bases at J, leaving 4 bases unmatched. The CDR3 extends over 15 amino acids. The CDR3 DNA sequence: TGTGCCAGCAGTTACCTGACAGGGCTTAATTCACCCCTCCACTTT. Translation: CASSYLTGLNSPLHF.

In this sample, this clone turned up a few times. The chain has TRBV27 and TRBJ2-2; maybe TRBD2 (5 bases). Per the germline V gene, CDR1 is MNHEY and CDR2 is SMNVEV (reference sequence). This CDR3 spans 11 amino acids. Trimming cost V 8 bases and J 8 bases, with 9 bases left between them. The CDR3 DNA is TGTGCCAGCTACGGGGAGGGGGAGCTGTTTTTT. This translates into CASYGEGELFF.

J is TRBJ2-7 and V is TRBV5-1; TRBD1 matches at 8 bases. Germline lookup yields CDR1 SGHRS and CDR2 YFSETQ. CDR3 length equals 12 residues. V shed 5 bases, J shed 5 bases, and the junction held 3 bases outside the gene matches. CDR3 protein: CASRQGEHEQYF. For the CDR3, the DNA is TGCGCCAGCAGACAGGGGGAGCACGAGCAGTACTTC.

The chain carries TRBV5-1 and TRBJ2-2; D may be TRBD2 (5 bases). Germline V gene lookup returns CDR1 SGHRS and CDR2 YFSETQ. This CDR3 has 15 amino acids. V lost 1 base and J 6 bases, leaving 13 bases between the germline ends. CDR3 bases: TGCGCCAGCAGCTTGCGTTCGGGATCCGCCGGGGAGCTGTTTTTT. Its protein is CASSLRSGSAGELFF. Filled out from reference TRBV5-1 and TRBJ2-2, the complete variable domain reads KAGVTQTPRYLIKTRGQQVTLSCSPISGHRSVSWYQQTPGQGLQFLFEYFSETQRNKGNFPGRFSGRQFSNSRSEMNVSTLELGDSALYLCASSLRSGSAGELFFGEGSRLTVL.

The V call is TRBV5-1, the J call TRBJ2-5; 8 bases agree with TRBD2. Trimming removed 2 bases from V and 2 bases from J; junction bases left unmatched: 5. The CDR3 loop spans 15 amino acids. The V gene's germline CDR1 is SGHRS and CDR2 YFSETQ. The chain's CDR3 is CASSFPLAGQETQYF. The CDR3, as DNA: TGCGCCAGCAGCTTTCCTTTAGCGGGACAAGAGACCCAGTACTTC.

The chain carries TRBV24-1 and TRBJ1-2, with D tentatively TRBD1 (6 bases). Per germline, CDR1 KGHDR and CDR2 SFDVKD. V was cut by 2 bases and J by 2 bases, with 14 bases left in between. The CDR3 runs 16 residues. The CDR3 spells CATSDYRDTHNYGYTF. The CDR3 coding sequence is TGTGCCACCAGTGATTATCGGGACACCCACAACTATGGCTACACCTTC.

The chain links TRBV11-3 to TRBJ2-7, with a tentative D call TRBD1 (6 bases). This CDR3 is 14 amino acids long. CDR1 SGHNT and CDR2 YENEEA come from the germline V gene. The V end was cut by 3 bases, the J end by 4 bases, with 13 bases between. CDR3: CASSFGAGAYEQYF. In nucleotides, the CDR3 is TGTGCCAGCAGCTTTGGAGCAGGGGCATACGAGCAGTACTTC. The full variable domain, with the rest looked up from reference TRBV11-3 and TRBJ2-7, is EAGVVQSPRYKIIEKKQPVAFWCNPISGHNTLYWYLQNLGQGPELLIRYENEEAVDDSQLPKDRFSAERLKGVDSTLKIQPAELGDSAVYLCASSFGAGAYEQYFGPGTRLTVT.

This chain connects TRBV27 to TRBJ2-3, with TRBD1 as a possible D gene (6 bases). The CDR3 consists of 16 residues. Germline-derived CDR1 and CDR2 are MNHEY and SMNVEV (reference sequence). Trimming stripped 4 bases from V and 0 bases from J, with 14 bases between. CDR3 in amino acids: CASSSGTSRSTDTQYF. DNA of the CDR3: TGTGCCAGCAGTTCAGGGACATCACGGAGCACAGATACGCAGTATTTT.